These 8 T cell receptor beta chains were sequenced from one sample in a study of T cell responses to AZD1222 COVID-19 vaccine. Some clones are missing from TCRdb's copy, which holds only in-frame ones; the method was immunoSEQ multiplex PCR. The sample records approximately 110,000 clones, about 87% being singletons. Sequenced here: peripheral blood, sampled on day 0 of AZD1222 vaccination. The receptors were sampled from an adult in good health.

The chain couples TRBV18 to TRBJ1-6; D is undetermined. Per germline, CDR1 KGHSH and CDR2 LQKENI. The CDR3 is 14 amino acids. V dropped 6 bases and J dropped 5 bases, with 11 bases sitting between them. The chain's CDR3 is CASSSSQDNSPLHF. In nucleotides, the CDR3 is TGTGCCAGCTCCTCTTCTCAGGATAATTCACCCCTCCACTTT.

The chain is built from TRBV19 and TRBJ1-2, with TRBD1 matching over 9 bases. CDR3 length: 13 residues. Germline V gene lookup returns CDR1 LNHDA and CDR2 SQIVND (reference sequence). The V gene end was trimmed by 1 base and the J gene end by 7 bases; junction bases not matched to a gene: 1. The CDR3 sequence is CASSIVTGGGYTF. CDR3 bases: TGTGCCAGTAGTATAGTGACAGGGGGTGGCTACACCTTC.

The chain joins TRBV28 to TRBJ1-5, with 9 bases that match TRBD1. Trimming removed 3 bases from V and 8 bases from J; junction bases left unmatched: 8. Germline assignment: CDR1 MDHEN and CDR2 SYDVKM. The CDR3 totals 15 residues. CDR3 in amino acids: CASSLPGQGEKPQHF. The CDR3 nucleotides read TGTGCCAGCAGTTTGCCGGGACAGGGTGAGAAGCCCCAGCATTTT.

The chain recombines TRBV10-1 with TRBJ1-5; the match to TRBD1 covers 7 bases. V lost 0 bases and J lost 5; bases outside the gene matches: 7. This CDR3 spans 16 amino acids. The V gene's germline CDR1 is WNHNN and CDR2 SYGVQD (reference sequence). The CDR3 reads CASSESGQVVDQPQHF. The CDR3 coding sequence is TGCGCCAGCAGTGAGTCTGGACAGGTGGTGGATCAGCCCCAGCATTTT.

The gene calls are TRBV25-1 and TRBJ2-1, with 8 bases lining up with TRBD1. Looked up from germline, CDR1 is MGHDK and CDR2 is SYGVNS. The CDR3 length is 12 residues. The V and J ends lost 7 bases and 13 bases, in that order; junction bases with no gene match: 9. The CDR3 nucleotides are TGTGCCAGCACAGGGGGCCAGGGAGAACAGTTCTTC. This encodes CASTGGQGEQFF.

This chain uses TRBV29-1 with TRBJ2-7; 7 bases agree with TRBD1. This CDR3 spans 14 amino acids. Per germline, CDR1 SQVTM and CDR2 ANQGSEA. Unmatched junction bases numbered 9, after V lost 7 bases and J lost 0 bases. The CDR3 is CSAKGQTSSYEQYF. CDR3 sequence (DNA): TGCAGCGCCAAGGGACAGACGAGCTCCTACGAGCAGTACTTC.

This clone was seen a handful of times. The rearrangement joins TRBV6-1 to TRBJ1-2; D is unclear. Trimming left V 1 base short and J 2 bases short, with 11 bases between. The germline CDR1 and CDR2 sequences are MNHNS and SASEGT. There are 15 residues in the CDR3. CDR3 sequence (DNA): TGTGCCAGCAGTGAAGATCTGGTCAGCAACTATGGCTACACCTTC. Encoded protein: CASSEDLVSNYGYTF.

This chain uses TRBV6-6 with TRBJ1-5; 7 bases agree with TRBD1. The ends lost 5 bases at V and 7 bases at J; junction bases unmatched: 5. There are 13 residues in the CDR3. Germline values: CDR1 MNHNY, CDR2 SVGAGI (reference sequence). The CDR3 nucleotides read TGTGCCAGCAGTGTCTCACAGGGGCAGCCCCAGCATTTT. Its protein product is CASSVSQGQPQHF.